These T cell receptor beta chains were read from a single sample in a study of shared clonotypes between healthy human individuals. Repertoires were generated with immunoSEQ multiplex PCR, while TCRdb's copy carries only in-frame clones and drops some. The sample comprises 550,000 to 700,000 clones, around four fifths of which are singletons, and around 2% rests with the top ten. Material: memory CD4+ T cells sorted from blood. The receptors were gathered from a woman aged 30 to 39 in good health. Both conserved end residues are part of each CDR3. Fields, in order: V gene, clone size, J gene, D gene, CDR3 DNA, CDR3 protein. A D gene is named only where the DNA matches it firmly. Some rows have no size entry. The others give once, few or many, or a class for an expanded clone.

v_call: TRBV6-1
clone_size: -
j_call: TRBJ1-2
d_call: -
cdr3_nt: TGTGCCAGCAGAAAACAGGGTTACTATGGCTACACCTTC
cdr3_aa: CASRKQGYYGYTF

v_call: TRBV5-1
clone_size: -
j_call: TRBJ2-1
d_call: -
cdr3_nt: TGCGCCAGCGGGCGGGCGGAGGGTGAGCAGTTCTTC
cdr3_aa: CASGRAEGEQFF

v_call: TRBV28
clone_size: -
j_call: TRBJ1-3
d_call: -
cdr3_nt: TGTGCCAGCATCTACTCCGGGGGCCCTATCTCTGGAAACACCATATATTTT
cdr3_aa: CASIYSGGPISGNTIYF

v_call: TRBV11-2
clone_size: -
j_call: TRBJ1-2
d_call: TRBD1
cdr3_nt: TGTGCCAGCAGCTTAGGGACAGGGGTCGGCTATGGCTACACCTTC
cdr3_aa: CASSLGTGVGYGYTF

v_call: TRBV6-1
clone_size: few
j_call: TRBJ1-2
d_call: -
cdr3_nt: TGTGCCAGCAGTGAGGCAGGAACCTATGGCTACACCTTC
cdr3_aa: CASSEAGTYGYTF

v_call: TRBV5-1
clone_size: -
j_call: TRBJ2-3
d_call: TRBD1
cdr3_nt: TGCGCCAGCAGCCCAGGACAGGATACAGATACGCAGTATTTT
cdr3_aa: CASSPGQDTDTQYF

v_call: TRBV6-6
clone_size: -
j_call: TRBJ1-2
d_call: TRBD1
cdr3_nt: TGTGCCAGCAGTGATTCGCGACAGGGGCACGGCTACACCTTC
cdr3_aa: CASSDSRQGHGYTF

v_call: TRBV5-1
clone_size: -
j_call: TRBJ2-1
d_call: TRBD2
cdr3_nt: TGCGCCAGCAGCCCCCCGGCAGCGGGAGGTTGGAATGAGCAGTTCTTC
cdr3_aa: CASSPPAAGGWNEQFF

v_call: TRBV28
clone_size: -
j_call: TRBJ1-5
d_call: TRBD1
cdr3_nt: TGTGCCAGCGGGGGGGACAGGGGTCTGTCGAGCAATCAGCCCCAGCATTTT
cdr3_aa: CASGGDRGLSSNQPQHF

v_call: TRBV19
clone_size: -
j_call: TRBJ1-5
d_call: TRBD1
cdr3_nt: TGTGCCAGTCGGGACAGGGGCAATCAGCCCCAGCATTTT
cdr3_aa: CASRDRGNQPQHF

v_call: TRBV11-3
clone_size: -
j_call: TRBJ1-2
d_call: TRBD1
cdr3_nt: TGTGCCAGCAGCGGAGGGACAGGGGAAACCTATGGCTACACCTTC
cdr3_aa: CASSGGTGETYGYTF

v_call: TRBV6-1
clone_size: -
j_call: TRBJ2-1
d_call: TRBD1
cdr3_nt: TGTGCCAGCAGTGATGAGCTACAGGGGGCATACAATGAGCAGTTCTTC
cdr3_aa: CASSDELQGAYNEQFF

v_call: TRBV6-1
clone_size: -
j_call: TRBJ2-1
d_call: -
cdr3_nt: TGTGCCAGCAGTGAAGAACGAGGCGGGACACTCTACAATGAGCAGTTCTTC
cdr3_aa: CASSEERGGTLYNEQFF

v_call: TRBV7-9
clone_size: once
j_call: TRBJ2-2
d_call: -
cdr3_nt: TGTGCCAGCAGCTTACCGGGGACCCCCGGGGAGCTGTTTTTT
cdr3_aa: CASSLPGTPGELFF

v_call: TRBV4-1
clone_size: once
j_call: TRBJ1-2
d_call: -
cdr3_nt: TGCGCCAGCAGCTTCGACAGGCGTGGCTACACCTTC
cdr3_aa: CASSFDRRGYTF

v_call: TRBV6-1
clone_size: few
j_call: TRBJ2-7
d_call: -
cdr3_nt: TGTGCCAGCAGTGAATGGCAGGTTGGGGAGCAGTACTTC
cdr3_aa: CASSEWQVGEQYF

v_call: TRBV6-5
clone_size: -
j_call: TRBJ2-7
d_call: -
cdr3_nt: TGTGCCAGCAGTTACTCGTTAGCGGAGGGCTACGAGCAGTACTTC
cdr3_aa: CASSYSLAEGYEQYF

v_call: TRBV7-2
clone_size: -
j_call: TRBJ1-1
d_call: -
cdr3_nt: TGTGCCAGCAGCTTGGGAGACAGTTTCTACACTGAAGCTTTCTTT
cdr3_aa: CASSLGDSFYTEAFF

v_call: TRBV2
clone_size: -
j_call: TRBJ2-3
d_call: -
cdr3_nt: TGTGCCAGCAGTCTCTTCGCTAGCACAGATACGCAGTATTTT
cdr3_aa: CASSLFASTDTQYF

v_call: TRBV2
clone_size: -
j_call: TRBJ2-3
d_call: -
cdr3_nt: TGTGCCAGCACCGGGTTAATCAGCACAGATACGCAGTATTTT
cdr3_aa: CASTGLISTDTQYF

v_call: TRBV5-1
clone_size: -
j_call: TRBJ2-7
d_call: -
cdr3_nt: TGCGCCAGCGGGGAGCCGGGTTCCTACGAGCAGTACTTC
cdr3_aa: CASGEPGSYEQYF

v_call: TRBV4-2
clone_size: few
j_call: TRBJ1-1
d_call: TRBD1
cdr3_nt: TGTGCCAGCAGACAACAGGGGGCGTCAATTAACACTGAAGCTTTCTTT
cdr3_aa: CASRQQGASINTEAFF

v_call: TRBV7-7
clone_size: -
j_call: TRBJ2-1
d_call: TRBD1
cdr3_nt: TGTGCCAGCAGCGTACAGGGGGGTCATGAGCAGTTCTTC
cdr3_aa: CASSVQGGHEQFF

v_call: TRBV2
clone_size: -
j_call: TRBJ1-5
d_call: -
cdr3_nt: TGTGCCAGCAGTGAATCGGGTTCCAGGGAATACGGTCAGCCCCAGCATTTT
cdr3_aa: CASSESGSREYGQPQHF

v_call: TRBV28
clone_size: -
j_call: TRBJ1-2
d_call: TRBD1
cdr3_nt: TGTGCCAGCAGTTTAAGACAGGGGGTAATTGTAGGCTACACCTTC
cdr3_aa: CASSLRQGVIVGYTF

v_call: TRBV30
clone_size: -
j_call: TRBJ1-3
d_call: -
cdr3_nt: TGTGCCTGGAGTGTACGGGGAGAAGGAGACTCTGGAAACACCATATATTTT
cdr3_aa: CAWSVRGEGDSGNTIYF

v_call: TRBV5-4
clone_size: -
j_call: TRBJ1-1
d_call: -
cdr3_nt: TGTGCCAGCAGCTACACGGGTGGGGGCAAAGGAGGCACTGAAGCTTTCTTT
cdr3_aa: CASSYTGGGKGGTEAFF

v_call: TRBV4-1
clone_size: -
j_call: TRBJ2-7
d_call: TRBD2
cdr3_nt: TGCGCCAGCAGCCGAGGACTAGCGGAGGGGTCCTACGAGCAGTACTTC
cdr3_aa: CASSRGLAEGSYEQYF

v_call: TRBV4-1
clone_size: -
j_call: TRBJ1-3
d_call: TRBD1
cdr3_nt: TGCGCCAGCAGCGATGAACACAACAGGGGGCGTGGAAACACCATATATTTT
cdr3_aa: CASSDEHNRGRGNTIYF

v_call: TRBV25-1
clone_size: once
j_call: TRBJ2-1
d_call: TRBD2
cdr3_nt: TGTGCCAGCGAACCCGGGACTAGCGGAGTACAATACAATGAGCAGTTCTTC
cdr3_aa: CASEPGTSGVQYNEQFF

v_call: TRBV27
clone_size: -
j_call: TRBJ2-1
d_call: TRBD1
cdr3_nt: TGTGCCAGCTCCAAGGGACAGGCACCTTACAATGAGCAGTTCTTC
cdr3_aa: CASSKGQAPYNEQFF

v_call: TRBV5-6
clone_size: -
j_call: TRBJ1-4
d_call: -
cdr3_nt: TGTGCCAGCAGCGACCGGGACTTCCGAAAGCCGTTTTTT
cdr3_aa: CASSDRDFRKPFF

v_call: TRBV25-1
clone_size: -
j_call: TRBJ2-7
d_call: -
cdr3_nt: TGTGCCAGCAGTGAATTGGGCAGGGGGGCCTCGAACTCCTACGAGCAGTACTTC
cdr3_aa: CASSELGRGASNSYEQYF

v_call: TRBV29-1
clone_size: -
j_call: TRBJ2-1
d_call: -
cdr3_nt: TGCAGCGTTGAAGTGACGGGAATAGCGCGAGGCGAGCAGTTCTTC
cdr3_aa: CSVEVTGIARGEQFF

v_call: TRBV5-6
clone_size: -
j_call: TRBJ1-6
d_call: -
cdr3_nt: TGTGCCAGCAGGTCTACAGGGACTGGCTCACCCCTCCACTTT
cdr3_aa: CASRSTGTGSPLHF

v_call: TRBV2
clone_size: -
j_call: TRBJ1-3
d_call: -
cdr3_nt: TGTGCCAGCATGGCTCAGGCAATCTCTGGAAACACCATATATTTT
cdr3_aa: CASMAQAISGNTIYF

v_call: TRBV7-6
clone_size: -
j_call: TRBJ1-5
d_call: -
cdr3_nt: TGTGCCAGCAGCTTAGGCAGGGTTGGTCAGCCCCAGCATTTT
cdr3_aa: CASSLGRVGQPQHF

v_call: TRBV28
clone_size: -
j_call: TRBJ2-7
d_call: TRBD1
cdr3_nt: TGTGCCACCCACACCCGAGGACAGGGCTACGAGCAGTACTTC
cdr3_aa: CATHTRGQGYEQYF

v_call: TRBV5-6
clone_size: -
j_call: TRBJ2-7
d_call: -
cdr3_nt: TGTGCCAGCAGCTTAATGGGGTCTCTTCATGTCTACGAGCAGTACTTC
cdr3_aa: CASSLMGSLHVYEQYF